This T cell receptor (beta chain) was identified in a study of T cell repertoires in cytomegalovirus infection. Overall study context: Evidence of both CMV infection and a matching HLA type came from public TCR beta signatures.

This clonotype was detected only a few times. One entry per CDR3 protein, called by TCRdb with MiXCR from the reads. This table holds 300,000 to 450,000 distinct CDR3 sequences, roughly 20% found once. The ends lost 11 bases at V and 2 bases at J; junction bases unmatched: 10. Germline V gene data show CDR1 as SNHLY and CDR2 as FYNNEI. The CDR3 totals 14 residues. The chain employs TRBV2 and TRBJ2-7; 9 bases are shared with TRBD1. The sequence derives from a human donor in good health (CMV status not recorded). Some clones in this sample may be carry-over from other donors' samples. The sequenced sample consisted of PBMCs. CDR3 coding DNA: TGTGCCTCCGGGCAAGGACAGGGGACCTACGAGCAGTACTTC. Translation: CASGQGQGTYEQYF.